This T cell receptor beta chain was documented in a study of cytomegalovirus exposure and HLA in healthy donors. Study-level points and caveats: Per published reports, the classifier diagnosed cytomegalovirus status with high specificity and sensitivity.

Points on this clone: What it recognizes is unknown.

Trimming stripped 4 bases from V and 9 bases from J, with 9 bases between. Germline CDR1 and CDR2: KGHSH and LQKENI. The CDR3 loop spans 11 amino acids. In the PCR, 60 Vbeta and 13 Jbeta primers were used. The table came from immunoSEQ multiplex PCR; TCRdb's copy has only in-frame clones and leaves some out. The sample includes about 55,000 clones. Sample: PBMCs. The rearrangement uses TRBV18 and TRBJ1-2; D is unclear. The clonotype comes from a man aged 50 or older in good health and CMV-seropositive. CDR3 protein: CASSRADRYTF. In nucleotides, the CDR3 is TGTGCCAGCTCACGGGCCGACCGCTACACCTTC.